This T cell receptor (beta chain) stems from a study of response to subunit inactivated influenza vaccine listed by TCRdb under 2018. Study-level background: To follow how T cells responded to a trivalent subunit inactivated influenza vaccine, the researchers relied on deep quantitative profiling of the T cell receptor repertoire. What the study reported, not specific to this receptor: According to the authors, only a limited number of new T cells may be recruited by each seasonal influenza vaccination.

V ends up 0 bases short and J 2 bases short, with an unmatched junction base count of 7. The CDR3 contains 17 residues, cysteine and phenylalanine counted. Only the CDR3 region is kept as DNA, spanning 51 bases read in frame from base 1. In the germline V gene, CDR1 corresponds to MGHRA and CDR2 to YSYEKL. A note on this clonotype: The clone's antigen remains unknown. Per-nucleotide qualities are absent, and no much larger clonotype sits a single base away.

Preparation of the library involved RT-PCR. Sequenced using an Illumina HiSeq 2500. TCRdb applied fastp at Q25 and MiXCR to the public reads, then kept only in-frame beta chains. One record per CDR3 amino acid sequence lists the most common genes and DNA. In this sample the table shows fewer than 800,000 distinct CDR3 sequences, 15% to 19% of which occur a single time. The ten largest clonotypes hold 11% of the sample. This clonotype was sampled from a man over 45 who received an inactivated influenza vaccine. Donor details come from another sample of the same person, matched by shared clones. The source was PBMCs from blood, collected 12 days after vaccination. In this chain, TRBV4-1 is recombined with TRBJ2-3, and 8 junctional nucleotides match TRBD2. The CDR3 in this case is CASSQDGGGGTTDTQYF. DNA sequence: TGCGCCAGCAGCCAAGATGGCGGCGGGGGGACCACAGATACGCAGTATTTT.